The 22 T cell receptor beta chains reported below all come from one sample, sequenced in a study of T cell responses to AZD1222 COVID-19 vaccine (dated by TCRdb to about 2021). The label giving this sample's time point can be read as: baseline before first vaccination. Library method: the immunoSEQ multiplex PCR assay. Drawn from immuneACCESS, this table holds only the in-frame rearrangements with V and J called that TCRdb kept. Clones are partly lost; checked studies trace under half to an unresolved V gene and leave the rest unexplained. The sample table lists some 100,000 clones, more than 85% of them with a count of one. Approximately 15% of the sample comes from the top ten. The material sequenced was peripheral blood, taken on day 0 of AZD1222 vaccination. Receptors were obtained from an adult in good health.

The rearrangement uses TRBV6-1 and TRBJ2-2; D may be TRBD1 (5 bases). The germline V gene has CDR1 MNHNS and CDR2 SASEGT. Trimming removed 1 base at V and 5 bases at J, with 11 bases between. The CDR3 contains 15 residues. The DNA for the CDR3 is TGTGCCAGCAGTGAAGAAACAGGTAGTACCGGGGAGCTGTTTTTT. Translation gives CASSEETGSTGELFF.

The genes are TRBV19 and TRBJ2-7; unclear D gene. Trimming took 4 bases from V and 2 from J, leaving 9 bases between them. Germline lookup yields CDR1 LNHDA and CDR2 SQIVND (reference sequence). The CDR3 is 13 amino acids. The CDR3 coding sequence is TGTGCCAGTAGTACCCGGGTCGCCTACGAGCAGTACTTC. The encoded protein is CASSTRVAYEQYF.

J is TRBJ1-2 and V is TRBV5-1; TRBD1 matches at 10 bases. With 4 bases clipped from V and 4 bases from J, the junction kept 25 bases outside the gene matches. CDR1 and CDR2 from the germline V gene are SGHRS and YFSETQ. The CDR3 length is 21 residues. CDR3 amino acids: CASSRGFNFGDRGSSSYGYTF. The CDR3 nucleotides are TGCGCCAGCAGCCGCGGGTTTAATTTCGGGGACAGGGGATCGTCTAGCTATGGCTACACCTTC. Based on the CDR3 plus reference TRBV5-1 and TRBJ1-2, the full variable domain is KAGVTQTPRYLIKTRGQQVTLSCSPISGHRSVSWYQQTPGQGLQFLFEYFSETQRNKGNFPGRFSGRQFSNSRSEMNVSTLELGDSALYLCASSRGFNFGDRGSSSYGYTFGSGTRLTVV.

V is TRBV2 and J is TRBJ1-1; D unresolved. V lost 3 bases to trimming and J lost 11 bases, with 13 bases between them. Germline CDR1 and CDR2: SNHLY and FYNNEI. This CDR3 is built from 12 residues. The CDR3 DNA reads as TGTGCCAGCAGTGATCCTAGGTCAGACGCTTTCTTT. The encoded protein is CASSDPRSDAFF. The complete variable domain, with remaining parts taken from reference TRBV2 and TRBJ1-1, reads EPEVTQTPSHQVTQMGQEVILRCVPISNHLYFYWYRQILGQKVEFLVSFYNNEISEKSEIFDDQFSVERPDGSNFTLKIRSTKLEDSAMYFCASSDPRSDAFFGQGTRLTVV.

The chain recombines TRBV3-1 (or the pseudogene TRBV3-2) with TRBJ1-5; 7 bases fit TRBD1. The CDR3 totals 15 residues. Germline-derived CDR1 and CDR2 are LGHDT and YNNKEL (reference sequence). V gave up 0 bases and J gave up 7 bases; unmatched junction bases: 6. CDR3 bases: TGTGCCAGCAGCCAAGATTTAACAGGGGCCCAGCCCCAGCATTTT. Its protein product is CASSQDLTGAQPQHF.

Of note for this clone: The germline gene is not matched at one end of the junction; a read error may be the cause. The gene calls are TRBV7-2 and TRBJ2-2; D is ambiguous. This CDR3 comprises 14 residues. CDR1 SGHTA and CDR2 FQGNSA come from the germline V gene. The CDR3 coding sequence is TGTGCCAGCAGAGGACCCATGAACGCCGGGGAGCTGTTTTTT. Translated: CASRGPMNAGELFF. Together with reference TRBV7-2 and TRBJ2-2, the CDR3 gives the full variable domain: GAGVSQSPSNKVTEKGKDVELRCDPISGHTALYWYRQSLGQGLEFLIYFQGNSAPDKSGLPSDRFSAERTGGSVSTLTIQRTQQEDSAVYLCASRGPMNAGELFFGEGSRLTVL.

J is TRBJ1-1 and V is TRBV5-6; 9 bases agree with TRBD1. The CDR3 is 16 amino acids. V was clipped by 4 bases and J by 4 bases; unmatched bases: 11. The germline V gene encodes CDR1 SGHDT and CDR2 YYEEEE. The CDR3 bases are TGTGCCAGCAGCGGCCGGGACAGGGTGTACGGCACTGAAGCTTTCTTT. Translation gives CASSGRDRVYGTEAFF.

The rearrangement links TRBV7-2 to TRBJ2-3, with a tentative D call TRBD2 (5 bases). V was cut by 3 bases and J by 7 bases, with 17 bases left in between. The germline V gene encodes CDR1 SGHTA and CDR2 FQGNSA. The CDR3 totals 15 residues. CDR3 in amino acids: CASSFKVAPGNTQYF. The CDR3 coding sequence is TGTGCCAGCAGCTTCAAGGTAGCCCCGGGAAATACGCAGTATTTT.

The V gene is TRBV9, the J gene TRBJ1-2, with D possibly matching TRBD1 (5 bases). The germline CDR1 and CDR2 sequences are SGDLS and YYNGEE. Trimming removed 7 bases at V and 2 bases at J, with 9 bases between. The CDR3 runs 12 residues. In DNA, the CDR3 is TGTGCCAGCCGACAGATAAACTATGGCTACACCTTC. Translated, it gives CASRQINYGYTF.

The gene calls are TRBV30 and TRBJ2-3, with 8 nucleotides matching TRBD2. Looked up from germline, CDR1 is GTSNPN and CDR2 is SVGIG (reference sequence). There are 15 residues in the CDR3. V was pared by 0 bases and J by 4 bases, with 6 bases of the junction left unmatched. The CDR3 sequence is CAWSVGSGSADTQYF. For the CDR3, the DNA is TGTGCCTGGAGTGTAGGGAGCGGGAGCGCAGATACGCAGTATTTT. Drawing the rest from reference TRBV30 and TRBJ2-3, the complete variable domain is SQTIHQWPATLVQPVGSPLSLECTVEGTSNPNLYWYRQAAGRGLQLLFYSVGIGQISSEVPQNLSASRPQDRQFILSSKKLLLSDSGFYLCAWSVGSGSADTQYFGPGTRLTVL.

CDR3 amino acids: CASSFFQGMGPSKTQYF. Written as DNA, the CDR3 is TGTGCCAGCAGCTTTTTCCAGGGTATGGGCCCTTCGAAGACCCAGTACTTC. This sequence joins TRBV7-9 and TRBJ2-5, with TRBD1 as a possible D gene (5 bases). The germline V gene has CDR1 SEHNR and CDR2 FQNEAQ (reference sequence). CDR3 size: 17 residues. Trimming removed 3 bases from V and 6 bases from J, with 23 bases in between.

This rearrangement joins TRBV30 to TRBJ2-3; 8 nucleotides match TRBD2. The CDR3 consists of 15 residues. Trimming at V came to 2 bases and at J to 3 bases, leaving 7 bases not matched to a gene. Germline assignment: CDR1 GTSNPN and CDR2 SVGIG (reference sequence). The CDR3 coding sequence is TGTGCCTGGAGTACGCCGACTAGCGTAACAGATACGCAGTATTTT. Amino acids: CAWSTPTSVTDTQYF.

This clone was found once. The genes are TRBV11-1 and TRBJ1-2; unclear D gene. The CDR3 consists of 15 residues. V was pared by 5 bases and J by 3 bases, with 16 bases between. Germline lookup yields CDR1 SGHAT and CDR2 FQDESV (reference sequence). Here the CDR3 DNA reads TGTGCCAGCAGCCCCCTGCCAGGTCAACACTATGGCTACACCTTC. Translation: CASSPLPGQHYGYTF.

The J gene is TRBJ2-1, the V gene TRBV10-1, with 7 bases matching TRBD1. V trimming: 6 bases; J trimming: 11 bases; junction bases outside the gene matches: 13. This CDR3 is 14 amino acids long. Germline V gives CDR1 WNHNN, CDR2 SYGVQD (reference sequence). CDR3 in amino acids: CASSSGTVLSKQFF. The CDR3, as DNA: TGCGCCAGCAGCTCCGGGACAGTGTTGTCCAAGCAGTTCTTC.

This clone was seen a single time. This chain uses TRBV5-1 with TRBJ1-6, with a weak D call TRBD1 (6 bases). This CDR3 region has 15 residues. CDR1 is SGHRS and CDR2 is YFSETQ in the germline V gene. V lost 0 bases and J lost 6, with 10 bases in between. CDR3 nucleotides: TGCGCCAGCAGCTTGGAACAGGGACGTAATTCACCCCTCCACTTT. It is translated as CASSLEQGRNSPLHF.

The chain employs TRBV27 and TRBJ2-7; D remains ambiguous. The CDR3 runs to 16 residues. Per the germline V gene, CDR1 is MNHEY and CDR2 is SMNVEV (reference sequence). V was trimmed by 2 bases and J by 0 bases, leaving 14 bases between them. In DNA form, the CDR3 reads TGTGCCAGCAGTTTACTTTCGGCTTCCCGCTCCTACGAGCAGTACTTC. It codes for CASSLLSASRSYEQYF.

The chain recombines TRBV6-5 with TRBJ2-7; D is unclear. The V end was cut by 2 bases, the J end by 3 bases, with 11 bases between. Germline V CDR1 and CDR2: MNHEY, SVGAGI. This CDR3 contains 14 residues. CDR3 region: CASSYTALDYEQYF. The CDR3 DNA reads TGTGCCAGCAGTTACACAGCTCTCGACTACGAGCAGTACTTC.

The chain links TRBV19 to TRBJ2-2; TRBD1 matches 9 bases. This CDR3 has 15 residues. The germline V gene has CDR1 LNHDA and CDR2 SQIVND (reference sequence). The trim removed 4 bases at V and 6 bases at J, leaving 6 bases unmatched. CDR3 DNA sequence: TGTGCCAGTAGTACTCACAGGGGGCGCCCCGGGGAGCTGTTTTTT. Translated: CASSTHRGRPGELFF.

The V call is TRBV5-6, the J call TRBJ1-1; TRBD1 agrees at 9 bases. CDR1 is SGHDT, CDR2 YYEEEE, per germline. Trimming removed 4 bases from V and 1 base from J; junction bases left unmatched: 5. The CDR3 covers 15 residues. In nucleotides, the CDR3 is TGTGCCAGCAGCCCCCGGACAGGGGCGAACACTGAAGCTTTCTTT. This sequence encodes CASSPRTGANTEAFF. Based on the CDR3 plus reference TRBV5-6 and TRBJ1-1, the full variable domain is DAGVTQSPTHLIKTRGQQVTLRCSPKSGHDTVSWYQQALGQGPQFIFQYYEEEERQRGNFPDRFSGHQFPNYSSELNVNALLLGDSALYLCASSPRTGANTEAFFGQGTRLTVV.

The genes are TRBV29-1 and TRBJ1-1, with 7 bases identical to TRBD1. The germline V gene encodes CDR1 SQVTM and CDR2 ANQGSEA. The J segment lost 3 bases and the V segment lost 4 bases, leaving 8 bases of the junction unmatched. The CDR3 has 14 residues. CDR3 amino acids: CSVVRDRQYTEAFF. DNA for the CDR3: TGCAGCGTTGTTCGGGACAGACAGTACACTGAAGCTTTCTTT.

The chain recombines TRBV20-1 with TRBJ2-7; TRBD2 matches at 14 bases. Losses at the gene ends were 3 bases for V and 2 bases for J; bases not matched to a gene: 6. The CDR3 is 16 residues long. Germline-derived CDR1 and CDR2 are DFQATT and SNEGSKA (reference sequence). The CDR3 coding sequence is TGCAGTGCTAGTGGGACTAGCGGGAGTCCAGCCTACGAGCAGTACTTC. This encodes CSASGTSGSPAYEQYF.

The chain links TRBV27 to TRBJ2-7, with 8 bases identical to TRBD2. Germline V gene data show CDR1 as MNHEY and CDR2 as SMNVEV (reference sequence). This CDR3 is 15 amino acids long. The J segment lost 0 bases and the V segment lost 5 bases, leaving 6 bases of the junction unmatched. The CDR3 DNA is TGTGCCAGCAGTGTCCGGAGCGGGAGCTCCTACGAGCAGTACTTC. Amino acid sequence: CASSVRSGSSYEQYF.